Sequencing of this TCR beta chain was carried out in a study of blood T cells in healthy people across ages. On this clonotype itself: The antigen is undetermined.

Alongside a J-beta primer mix, a sample-barcoded 5' primer served in a second PCR lasting 7 to 11 cycles. TCRdb reprocessed the 5' RACE reads via MiXCR and lists one record per CDR3 protein. Counted here are approximately 1.5 million distinct CDR3 sequences, almost 35% occurring once; the ten biggest clones make up about 10%. Extracted total RNA amounted to at least 5.5 micrograms for each sample. The V end lost 6 bases, the J end lost 0 bases, and 13 bases lay between the germline ends. The CDR3 contains 14 residues. Germline loops: CDR1 SGDLS, CDR2 YYNGEE. Study outcomes and limitations: More naive CD4+ cells and higher diversity were found in long-lived than in aged donors.

Sequencing was done on a sample of blood. The V and J genes are TRBV9 and TRBJ2-7; D may be TRBD1 (6 bases). The TCR comes from a woman aged 25-40 years in good health. The CDR3 here is CASTPDSFSYEQYF. The CDR3 nucleotides are TGTGCCAGCACCCCGGACAGTTTCTCCTACGAGCAGTACTTC.